The sequence of this T cell receptor beta chain was determined in a study of OX40 agonist ivuxolimab in advanced cancers. Data came from immunoSEQ multiplex PCR; TCRdb stores just in-frame clones and leaves some out. The sample contains roughly 75,000 clones, more than 75% of which appear only once. V dropped 3 bases and J dropped 6 bases, with 6 bases sitting between them. The V gene's germline CDR1 is SEHNR and CDR2 FQNEAQ (reference sequence). CDR3 size: 12 residues. The TCR was taken from an adult with an advanced solid tumor such as melanoma, head and neck, liver or kidney cancer. Source: CD4+ or CD8+ T cells sorted from blood, taken in a trial of the OX40 agonist ivuxolimab. V gene TRBV7-9 combines with J gene TRBJ1-5; D is ambiguous. The CDR3: CASSLNTQPQHF. The DNA for the CDR3 is TGTGCCAGCAGCTTGAATACTCAGCCCCAGCATTTT.